This TCR beta chain derives from a study of shared clonotypes between healthy human individuals. CDR3 length: 16 residues. CDR1 is MDHEN and CDR2 is SYDVKM in the germline V gene. With V trimmed by 6 bases and J by 1 base, 7 bases remained unmatched. Every immunoSEQ plate was one replicate of a subset's evenly spread DNA. Libraries were prepared by immunoSEQ multiplex PCR; TCRdb keeps only in-frame clonotypes and omits some of them. The table has 2 million to 2.5 million clones, 95% seen once. The chain combines TRBV28 with TRBJ1-3, with 9 bases aligning to TRBD1. The material sequenced was naive CD4+ T cells sorted from blood. Subset defined: CD45RA+ positively selected. The sequence was obtained from a man aged 18 to 29 in good health. CDR3 loop: CASSAPGQGSGNTIYF. The CDR3 nucleotides are TGTGCCAGCAGCGCCCCGGGACAGGGTTCTGGAAACACCATATATTTT. The full variable domain, its missing parts supplied by reference TRBV28 and TRBJ1-3, is DVKVTQSSRYLVKRTGEKVFLECVQDMDHENMFWYRQDPGLGLRLIYFSYDVKMKEKGDIPEGYSVSREKKERFSLILESASTNQTSMYLCASSAPGQGSGNTIYFGEGSWLTVV.